This TCR beta chain was sequenced for a study of blood T cell repertoires in COVID-19. The V gene's germline CDR1 is SGHTA and CDR2 FQGNSA. CDR3 length: 14 amino acids. The junction had 0 bases not matched to a gene; V was cut back by 1 base and J by 6 bases. Sequencing used immunoSEQ multiplex PCR; TCRdb keeps in-frame clones, though not all of them. The table includes fewer than 500,000 clones, around 87% detected once. Participants' own reports of clinical history determined their cohort assignment. The sequenced sample consisted of PBMCs or T cells enriched from blood (not recorded which). The TCR was taken from a man younger than 45 who had recovered from COVID-19. This chain links TRBV7-2 with TRBJ2-3; 11 nucleotides agree with TRBD2. CDR3 coding DNA: TGTGCCAGCAGCTTAGGGACTAGCGGGGATACGCAGTATTTT. Protein sequence: CASSLGTSGDTQYF.